Following are 3 T cell receptor beta chains from one sample sequenced in a study of shared T cell receptors in the human thymus. Libraries were prepared by immunoSEQ multiplex PCR; TCRdb keeps only in-frame clonotypes and omits some of them. This table has some 700,000 clones, roughly 88% appearing once. This sample was shared with a second study, whose subject was human thymus T cells.

Sequencing input: thymocytes. Every receptor here comes from a girl less than two years old with a congenital heart defect.

This chain links TRBV28 with TRBJ1-5; D possibly corresponds to TRBD1 (6 bases). The CDR3 totals 15 residues. V was pared by 6 bases and J by 0 bases, with 12 bases between. Germline CDR1 and CDR2: MDHEN and SYDVKM. CDR3 residues: CASSPGQYSNQPQHF. The CDR3 DNA follows: TGTGCCAGCAGCCCAGGACAGTATAGCAATCAGCCCCAGCATTTT.

V and J are TRBV15 and TRBJ2-1; possibly TRBD2 for D (5 bases). The CDR3 extends over 17 amino acids. V lost 2 bases and J 10 bases, leaving 24 bases between the germline ends. Germline V gene sequence: CDR1 LNHNV, CDR2 YYDKDF (reference sequence). The CDR3 loop is CATSRTLFSGRRLEQFF. In DNA, the CDR3 is TGTGCCACCAGCAGAACGTTATTCTCTGGACGGAGACTAGAGCAGTTCTTC.

CDR3 coding DNA: TGTGCCAGCAGTGAACCCCAAAACTATGGCTACACCTTC. Translating it yields CASSEPQNYGYTF. V gene TRBV25-1 combines with J gene TRBJ1-2, with no clear D. CDR1 is MGHDK and CDR2 is SYGVNS in the germline V gene. Trimming took off 2 bases at V and 2 bases at J, with 6 bases between the two ends. The CDR3 is 13 amino acids.